Included here is one T cell receptor (beta chain) sequence, with context. Its antigen is unidentified. Every single donor gave one heparinised blood draw, and these averaged roughly 120 mL. This sample is drawn from a study of beta chain features in type 1 diabetes. Whole-study context: Examined across all samples were about 110 million sorted cells. Study conclusions and caveats: Moderately but significantly shorter TCRB CDR3s were found in Type 1 diabetes patients in all four CD4+ subsets. TCRB repertoires of naive, central memory and Treg cells appeared more similar among patients than among healthy donors.

Every isolated RNA sample was fully reverse transcribed, so sequencing captured expressed TCRB transcripts. TCRdb keeps only in-frame clones here, not all; method: immunoSEQ multiplex PCR. The table includes about 340,000 clones, about 13% detected once. V lost 4 bases and J 4 bases, leaving 11 bases between the germline ends. Germline V gives CDR1 SGHDN, CDR2 FVKESK. The CDR3 covers 15 residues. The specimen sequenced was naive CD4+ T cells from blood. This sequence joins TRBV14 and TRBJ2-6; possibly TRBD1 for D (6 bases). The TCR originated in a woman between 18 and 30 years old with type 1 diabetes. The CDR3 region has the DNA TGTGCCAGCAGCCGTACAGGGTCGGGGGCCAACGTCCTGACTTTC. It specifies CASSRTGSGANVLTF.